The rows below give T cell receptor beta chains drawn from one sample of a study of Tregs in tolerant kidney transplant recipients. Clones were read by immunoSEQ multiplex PCR, and TCRdb kept only the in-frame ones, dropping some. The sample lists some 55,000 clones, roughly 85% seen once, with roughly 2.2% in the top ten. Here the sequenced sample was Tregs from blood, taken before the transplant. These receptors all stem from a human donor who received a combined kidney and bone marrow transplant. Each CDR3 is given with its conserved first and last residue. A D gene is named only where the DNA matches it firmly.

D gene	V gene	CDR3 protein
-	TRBV5-1	CASSVDSYGYTF
-	TRBV5-4	CASSPVGETQYF
-	TRBV4-1	CASSQGEVSDEQFF
-	TRBV19	CASSPTTILSYNEQFF
TRBD1	TRBV10-3	CAIRTGAKVGGYTF
-	TRBV28	CASNKRLAVQETQYF
-	TRBV10-1	CASSPRGSNTGELFF
-	TRBV2	CSSSGGGVEAFF
-	TRBV11-3	CASSLGTRTEAFF
-	TRBV11-1	CASSAQGGYTF
-	TRBV2	CASSDTRQEKYEQYF
TRBD1	TRBV15	CATSSPGQGSPLHF
TRBD1	TRBV2	CASSATTGPLAEQYF
-	TRBV5-1	CASTLTGATNEKLFF
TRBD1	TRBV19	CASMGTGKTYGYTF
TRBD1	TRBV6-5	CASRAGDREGEKLFF
-	TRBV19	CASSNQETQYF
TRBD1	TRBV5-1	CASSSWTGGSTDTQYF
TRBD1	TRBV5-1	CASSGGQPTIGSPLHF
-	TRBV5-6	CASSLTVTETQYF
TRBD1	TRBV5-1	CASSTQQGGWTEAFF
-	TRBV27	CASSSGGGYTF
TRBD2	TRBV5-6	CASSLDRSGGNEQFF
TRBD1	TRBV5-5	CASSLEGQGSNGYTF
-	TRBV18	CASFQNTYEQYF
-	TRBV11-2	CASSLGRDQPQHF
-	TRBV14	CASSPQGTEAFF
-	TRBV6-5	CASVGNGAYEQYF
TRBD1	TRBV11-3	CASSFPTGVYGYTF
-	TRBV23-1	CASSQSKETEAFF
-	TRBV10-1	CASSANYNQPQHF
-	TRBV4-3	CASSQVPSEKLFF
-	TRBV4-3	CASSQERGLDGYTF
-	TRBV29-1	CSVEVVRGEKLFF
-	TRBV10-3	CAIRPGAGLNTEAFF
-	TRBV25-1	CASSEGGEQFF
TRBD1	TRBV30	CAWSRGDRGPLRGEQYF
-	TRBV6-5	CASSYSPGAHTEAFF
-	TRBV5-6	CASSMLGAGLIEQYF
TRBD1	TRBV28	CASSSSGTGGGKNIQYF
TRBD1	TRBV23-1	CASSQSNRGLEQYF
-	TRBV28	CASSLVETQYF
-	TRBV11-2	CASSLATTRFNEQFF
-	TRBV20-1	CSATMTDTQYF
-	TRBV7-6	CASSLAGPSYEQYF
TRBD1	TRBV7-6	CASSSLPLGQGDDTEAFF
TRBD2	TRBV29-1	CSVDGGASYNEQFF
TRBD1	TRBV18	CASSRDRVGETQYF
TRBD1	TRBV28	CASSLDRGYGYTF
-	TRBV18	CASSQTNGNTEAFF
-	TRBV11-2	CASSSLGGGVRRGEQFF
-	TRBV28	CASSPGTPHWSYEQYF
-	TRBV7-2	CASSLADTWAVQYF
-	TRBV5-1	CASSLGDRSNQPQHF
-	TRBV5-1	CASSLAPSSTLYEQYF
TRBD1	TRBV27	CASRGQGASPLHF
TRBD2	TRBV10-1	CASSEVAGMADTQYF
-	TRBV10-1	CASSRDPNTEAFF
-	TRBV7-8	CASSPRGDTPTDTQYF
-	TRBV5-1	CASSLAGGSSYNEQFF